The 22 T cell receptor beta chains below come from one sample, sequenced in a study of blood T cell repertoires in COVID-19 (dated by TCRdb to 2019 to 2021). Library creation used the immunoSEQ multiplex PCR assay. The table comes from immuneACCESS by way of TCRdb, which keeps in-frame sequences with V and J called. Part of the clones is missing from these tables; in studies checked, under half for an unresolved V gene and the rest for unknown reasons. For this sample there are roughly 39,000 clones; about 89% appear just once. 24% of the sample is taken by the ten largest. Sample: peripheral blood. The receptors derive from a man aged 50 to 59 with active or convalescent COVID-19.

The chain is built from TRBV5-5 and TRBJ1-1, with 11 bases aligning to TRBD1. Unmatched junction bases numbered 20, after V lost 5 bases and J lost 11 bases. The CDR3 is 17 amino acids. Per the germline V gene, CDR1 is SGHKS and CDR2 is YYEKEE (reference sequence). This chain's CDR3 is CASRPTYMDRGQGRAFF. The CDR3 DNA follows: TGTGCCAGCAGACCCACCTATATGGACAGGGGGCAGGGGAGGGCTTTCTTT.

The gene calls are TRBV11-2 and TRBJ2-3, with TRBD2 as a possible D gene (6 bases). There are 14 residues in the CDR3. Germline V lookup: CDR1 SGHAT, CDR2 FQNNGV. Deletions cut 5 bases from V and 4 bases from J, with 13 bases between. CDR3 DNA: TGTGCCAGCAGCCAACTTGCGGGGCCAGATACGCAGTATTTT. Translating gives CASSQLAGPDTQYF.

The chain couples TRBV12-3 or TRBV12-4 to TRBJ1-5; D remains ambiguous. This CDR3 is built from 11 residues. With 4 bases removed from V and 7 bases from J, the gap between germline ends came to 5 bases. The DNA for the CDR3 is TGTGCCAGCAGTTCGGGACAGCCCCAGCATTTT. This gives the protein CASSSGQPQHF.

V gene TRBV28 combines with J gene TRBJ2-5, with 8 bases matching TRBD1. The CDR3 consists of 17 residues. Germline-derived CDR1 and CDR2 are MDHEN and SYDVKM. V shed 2 bases, J shed 6 bases, and the junction held 14 bases outside the gene matches. CDR3 nucleotide sequence: TGTGCCAGCAGTTTACCAGTCGACAGGGGTATAAGCAAGACCCAGTACTTC. Its translation is CASSLPVDRGISKTQYF.

This clone was seen just once. The genes are TRBV27 and TRBJ1-1, with 8 nucleotides matching TRBD1. The CDR3 extends over 16 amino acids. In germline, CDR1 is MNHEY, CDR2 SMNVEV (reference sequence). After removal of 1 base from V and 9 bases from J, the junction contained 13 bases not matched to a gene. As DNA, the CDR3 is TGTGCCAGCAGTTTATTAGGGCAGGGGGCGCGGTGGAAAGCTTTCTTT. This codes for CASSLLGQGARWKAFF.

V is TRBV6-1 and J is TRBJ1-1; TRBD1 matches at 7 bases. This CDR3 is 14 amino acids long. Germline CDR1 reads MNHNS; CDR2 reads SASEGT. Trimming cost V 2 bases and J 3 bases; bases outside gene matches: 3. The CDR3 bases are TGTGCCAGCAGTGAACAAACAGGGGACACTGAAGCTTTCTTT. It encodes CASSEQTGDTEAFF.

Here the CDR3 DNA reads TGTGCCAGCAGCCTACAAGGGGGCAGGGACACTGAAGCTTTCTTT. Protein product: CASSLQGGRDTEAFF. The genes are TRBV7-9 and TRBJ1-1; 7 nucleotides align to TRBD1. Germline trimming cut 5 bases from V and 3 bases from J; bases unmatched to any gene: 9. The CDR3 contains 15 residues. CDR1 and CDR2 (germline): SEHNR, FQNEAQ (reference sequence).

The CDR3 spells CSASWGDSTSPDSPLHF. Here the CDR3 DNA reads TGCAGTGCTAGTTGGGGGGACAGCACTTCCCCTGATTCACCCCTCCACTTT. The chain carries TRBV20-1 and TRBJ1-6; 7 bases are shared with TRBD1. Germline CDR1 and CDR2: DFQATT and SNEGSKA (reference sequence). This CDR3 region has 17 residues. The V segment lost 3 bases and the J segment 8 bases; nucleotides outside the gene matches: 16.

CDR3 sequence: CASSQPGQGRYGYTF. DNA of the CDR3: TGTGCCAGCAGTCAACCGGGACAGGGGCGTTATGGCTACACCTTC. This chain links TRBV28 with TRBJ1-2, with 10 positions matching TRBD1. The CDR3 totals 15 residues. The V segment lost 5 bases and the J segment 5 bases; nucleotides outside the gene matches: 8. Germline-derived CDR1 and CDR2 are MDHEN and SYDVKM.

The V and J genes are TRBV9 and TRBJ1-1, with 7 bases fitting TRBD1. V shed 4 bases and J 9 bases; nucleotides not matched to a gene: 6. The germline V gene has CDR1 SGDLS and CDR2 YYNGEE. The CDR3 runs to 12 residues. The CDR3 spells CASSSQTGKAFF. The CDR3 nucleotides read TGTGCCAGCAGCTCCCAGACAGGGAAAGCTTTCTTT.

The CDR3 reads CASSQVPRGYNQPQHF. The CDR3 region has the DNA TGCGCCAGCAGCCAAGTACCCAGGGGCTATAATCAGCCCCAGCATTTT. This chain uses TRBV4-1 with TRBJ1-5, with D possibly being TRBD1 (6 bases). Germline V gives CDR1 MGHRA, CDR2 YSYEKL. This CDR3 comprises 16 residues. V was trimmed by 1 base and J by 4 bases, leaving 14 bases between them.

This rearrangement joins TRBV2 to TRBJ1-6, with TRBD1 as a possible D gene (6 bases). Germline assignment: CDR1 SNHLY and CDR2 FYNNEI. V lost 4 bases to trimming and J lost 6 bases, with 16 bases between them. The CDR3 is 16 residues long. CDR3 in amino acids: CASSVGEGEGNSPLHF. In DNA form, the CDR3 reads TGTGCCAGCAGTGTCGGAGAGGGGGAAGGTAATTCACCCCTCCACTTT.

The CDR3 is CSVGFTSGVNEQFF. The CDR3, as DNA: TGCAGCGTTGGTTTCACTAGCGGGGTTAATGAGCAGTTCTTC. The chain couples TRBV29-1 to TRBJ2-1; 10 nucleotides agree with TRBD2. The length of the CDR3 is 14 residues. Germline lookup yields CDR1 SQVTM and CDR2 ANQGSEA. V lost 4 bases, J lost 7 bases, and 7 bases stayed unmatched.

V usage is TRBV9 and J usage is TRBJ2-2; tentative D call: TRBD1 (6 bases). Germline CDR1 SGDLS, CDR2 YYNGEE. V was cut by 0 bases and J by 1 base, with 10 bases left in between. This CDR3 is 16 amino acids long. The CDR3 DNA sequence: TGTGCCAGCAGCGTAGCCAGGGGCAGGAACACCGGGGAGCTGTTTTTT. It codes for CASSVARGRNTGELFF.

The J gene is TRBJ2-5, the V gene TRBV5-5; tentatively, D is TRBD1 (5 bases). The CDR3 loop spans 14 amino acids. The V gene's germline CDR1 is SGHKS and CDR2 YYEKEE (reference sequence). The germline V and J ends were trimmed by 4 bases and 1 base, with 11 bases remaining between them. Written as DNA, the CDR3 is TGTGCCAGCAGCACGACAGCTTTCCAAGAGACCCAGTACTTC. Translating it yields CASSTTAFQETQYF.

J is TRBJ1-1 and V is TRBV27; the D gene is possibly TRBD1 (5 bases). CDR1 and CDR2 (germline): MNHEY, SMNVEV (reference sequence). The ends were cut back, 6 bases at V and 0 bases at J, with 8 bases in the middle. The CDR3 is made up of 13 amino acids. The CDR3 sequence is CASRRGVNTEAFF. In DNA, the CDR3 is TGTGCCAGCAGAAGGGGCGTGAACACTGAAGCTTTCTTT.

The chain combines TRBV7-2 with TRBJ2-3, with D hard to call. Germline-derived CDR1 and CDR2 are SGHTA and FQGNSA. Trimming left V 3 bases short and J 2 bases short, with 6 bases between. This CDR3 is 13 amino acids long. CDR3 protein: CASSLENTDTQYF. DNA of the CDR3: TGTGCCAGCAGCTTGGAGAACACAGATACGCAGTATTTT.

The chain recombines TRBV20-1 with TRBJ2-5, with D possibly TRBD2 on 6 matching bases. Germline CDR1 and CDR2: DFQATT and SNEGSKA (reference sequence). This CDR3 comprises 11 residues. The CDR3 sequence is CGQRRDQTQYF. CDR3 coding DNA: TGCGGACAAAGGAGGGACCAGACCCAGTACTTC.

The chain is built from TRBV10-2 and TRBJ1-6, with TRBD1 identical over 10 bases. The CDR3 sequence is 14 residues long. V dropped 6 bases and J dropped 10; count of bases not matched to a gene: 6. Germline V gene sequence: CDR1 WSHSY, CDR2 SAAADI. The CDR3 loop reads CASSPTGGESPLHF. The CDR3 coding sequence is TGCGCCAGCAGCCCGACAGGGGGCGAGTCACCCCTCCACTTT.

This clone was detected once. The CDR3 DNA sequence: TGTGCCAGCAGCCTCGGGCTACAGGGGAAGGAATCTGAAGCTTTCTTT. It codes for CASSLGLQGKESEAFF. J is TRBJ1-1 and V is TRBV9; 7 bases line up with TRBD1. The CDR3 is 16 amino acids. From germline, CDR1 is SGDLS and CDR2 YYNGEE. V dropped 4 bases and J dropped 6; count of bases not matched to a gene: 15.

CDR3 bases: TGTGCCAGCAGCGTAGAGGGGTATGAGCAGTTCTTC. Translated: CASSVEGYEQFF. The chain couples TRBV9 to TRBJ2-1; perhaps TRBD1 as D (5 bases). V was shortened by 0 bases and J by 8 bases, with 6 bases between the two germline ends. CDR1 and CDR2 (germline): SGDLS, YYNGEE. CDR3 length: 12 amino acids.

The CDR3 protein is CATSGHVTGTAYGYTF. The CDR3 nucleotides read TGTGCCACCAGTGGCCACGTCACCGGGACAGCGTATGGCTACACCTTC. This sequence joins TRBV24-1 and TRBJ1-2; 7 positions agree with TRBD1. There are 16 residues in the CDR3. After removal of 5 bases from V and 5 bases from J, the junction contained 13 bases not matched to a gene. CDR1 is KGHDR, CDR2 SFDVKD, per germline.